One sample yielded the 28 T cell receptor beta chains listed below, sequenced in a study of OX40 agonist ivuxolimab in advanced cancers. The repertoire was sequenced with immunoSEQ multiplex PCR; TCRdb's copy has only in-frame clones and lacks some. The table shows roughly 71,000 clones, with 84% occurring only once. The sample in question was CD4+ or CD8+ T cells sorted from blood, obtained in a trial of the OX40 agonist ivuxolimab. These receptors all come from an adult with an advanced solid tumor such as melanoma, head and neck, liver or kidney cancer.

This clone appeared a few times. The chain couples TRBV19 to TRBJ1-1; no firm D call. V was pared by 4 bases and J by 7 bases, with 7 bases between. Per germline, CDR1 LNHDA and CDR2 SQIVND (reference sequence). The CDR3 has 11 amino acids. The DNA of the CDR3 is TGTGCCAGTAGTACGCGAGTTGAAGCTTTCTTT. Translation gives CASSTRVEAFF. The full variable domain, in which reference TRBV19 and TRBJ1-1 provide the parts outside the CDR3, is DGGITQSPKYLFRKEGQNVTLSCEQNLNHDAMYWYRQDPGQGLRLIYYSQIVNDFQKGDIAEGYSVSREKKESFPLTVTSAQKNPTAFYLCASSTRVEAFFGQGTRLTVV.

The genes are TRBV19 and TRBJ1-5, with a tentative D call TRBD1 (5 bases). Germline V gene data show CDR1 as LNHDA and CDR2 as SQIVND (reference sequence). Deletions cut 10 bases from V and 2 bases from J, with 24 bases between. This CDR3 is built from 17 residues. Here the CDR3 DNA reads TGTGCCACTTCGGGACGGCAACCCCAAAAAGGCAATCAGCCCCAGCATTTT. Protein: CATSGRQPQKGNQPQHF. Using reference TRBV19 and TRBJ1-5 for the parts outside the CDR3, the full variable domain is DGGITQSPKYLFRKEGQNVTLSCEQNLNHDAMYWYRQDPGQGLRLIYYSQIVNDFQKGDIAEGYSVSREKKESFPLTVTSAQKNPTAFYLCATSGRQPQKGNQPQHFGDGTRLSIL.

The CDR3 region is CASSLGVLQETQYF. CDR3 DNA: TGTGCCAGTAGTCTAGGTGTTTTACAAGAGACCCAGTACTTC. V gene TRBV19 combines with J gene TRBJ2-5, with D unresolved. Germline CDR1 LNHDA, CDR2 SQIVND (reference sequence). With 5 bases removed from V and 2 bases from J, the gap between germline ends came to 12 bases. The CDR3 contains 14 residues.

This clone has only one observation. The J gene is TRBJ2-2, the V gene TRBV4-1; 7 positions match TRBD2. The J segment lost 4 bases and the V segment lost 4 bases, leaving 6 bases of the junction unmatched. The length of the CDR3 is 15 residues. Germline loops: CDR1 MGHRA, CDR2 YSYEKL. The CDR3 DNA is TGCGCCAGCAGCCGGGGAGGGCCGGTCACCGGGGAGCTGTTTTTT. This encodes CASSRGGPVTGELFF.

V usage is TRBV5-8 and J usage is TRBJ1-3; D uncertain. The CDR3 has 13 residues. The V and J ends lost 5 bases and 4 bases respectively, with 10 bases between them. CDR1 and CDR2 from the germline V gene are SGHTS and YDEGEE. The CDR3 loop is CASRLFAGNTIYF. Written as DNA, the CDR3 is TGTGCCAGCAGATTATTTGCCGGAAACACCATATATTTT. Variable domain in full (rest from reference TRBV5-8 and TRBJ1-3): EAGVTQSPTHLIKTRGQQATLRCSPISGHTSVYWYQQALGLGLQFLLWYDEGEERNRGNFPPRFSGRQFPNYSSELNVNALELEDSALYLCASRLFAGNTIYFGEGSWLTVV.

This clone was picked up a small number of times. DNA of the CDR3: TGTGCCAGCAGCCAACGGTTAGCGGGAAGCGACCCGAATGAGCAGTTCTTC. It translates to CASSQRLAGSDPNEQFF. The chain uses TRBV4-2 and TRBJ2-1, with TRBD2 matching 8 bases. The CDR3 is 17 amino acids. V dropped 2 bases and J dropped 7; count of bases not matched to a gene: 13. Germline-derived CDR1 and CDR2 are LGHNA and YNFKEQ.

The V call is TRBV2, the J call TRBJ2-5; the match to TRBD2 covers 10 bases. The end of the DNA aligns better with TRBJ2-7, so the J call may be wrong. The CDR3 has 15 residues. In germline, CDR1 is SNHLY, CDR2 FYNNEI. CDR3 DNA: TGTGCCAGCAGTCCAATAGCGGGAGGTACCAACGAGCAGTACTTC. The encoded protein is CASSPIAGGTNEQYF.

The DNA for the CDR3 is TGTGCTGTGGGAGGGTCGGACGCACCTCAACCCTACGAGCAGTACTTC. Its translation: CAVGGSDAPQPYEQYF. J is TRBJ2-7 and V is TRBV28; the match to TRBD2 covers 7 bases. Per the germline V gene, CDR1 is MDHEN and CDR2 is SYDVKM. The CDR3 spans 16 residues.

This chain links TRBV6-6 with TRBJ1-3; D is unresolved. Germline values: CDR1 MNHNY, CDR2 SVGAGI (reference sequence). The CDR3 extends over 14 amino acids. Trimming shortened V by 7 bases and J by 0 bases, and 10 bases separated the two germline ends. CDR3 protein: CASTRGISGNTIYF. The CDR3 bases are TGTGCCAGCACTCGAGGGATCTCTGGAAACACCATATATTTT.

V and J are TRBV6-6 and TRBJ2-3, with 9 bases fitting TRBD2. The CDR3 is 16 amino acids. V lost 6 bases, J lost 3 bases, and 10 bases stayed unmatched. CDR1 is MNHNY, CDR2 SVGAGI, per germline (reference sequence). The CDR3 DNA reads TGTGCCAGCAGCTCCAGAGCGGGAGGAGAGACAGATACGCAGTATTTT. Translated: CASSSRAGGETDTQYF.

This chain uses TRBV7-2 with TRBJ2-7; D uncertain. Germline CDR1 is SGHTA and CDR2 is FQGNSA. V was trimmed by 1 base and J by 3 bases, leaving 4 bases between them. The CDR3 covers 12 residues. The CDR3 coding sequence is TGTGCCAGCAGCTTAGGGTTCTACGAGCAGTACTTC. It codes for CASSLGFYEQYF. The complete variable domain, with remaining parts taken from reference TRBV7-2 and TRBJ2-7, reads GAGVSQSPSNKVTEKGKDVELRCDPISGHTALYWYRQSLGQGLEFLIYFQGNSAPDKSGLPSDRFSAERTGGSVSTLTIQRTQQEDSAVYLCASSLGFYEQYFGPGTRLTVT.

The chain recombines TRBV7-2 with TRBJ1-2; 7 positions match TRBD1. With 5 bases clipped from V and 5 bases from J, the junction kept 11 bases outside the gene matches. Germline V CDR1 and CDR2: SGHTA, FQGNSA. The CDR3 covers 15 residues. The CDR3 region is CASSRKTGMTYGYTF. As DNA, the CDR3 is TGTGCCAGCAGCCGCAAGACAGGGATGACTTATGGCTACACCTTC.

J is TRBJ2-7 and V is TRBV6-1; D is ambiguous. V gave up 7 bases and J gave up 2 bases, with 15 bases separating them. Germline V gene sequence: CDR1 MNHNS, CDR2 SASEGT. CDR3 length equals 14 residues. The CDR3 reads CASNLADGTYEQYF. In nucleotides, the CDR3 is TGTGCCAGCAATCTGGCGGACGGAACCTACGAGCAGTACTTC.

This sequence joins TRBV11-3 and TRBJ2-3; D remains ambiguous. V lost 5 bases and J 3 bases, leaving 9 bases between the germline ends. CDR1 is SGHNT, CDR2 YENEEA, per germline. This CDR3 region has 13 residues. Written as DNA, the CDR3 is TGTGCCAGCAGCCCCCGAGAAACAGATACGCAGTATTTT. This sequence encodes CASSPRETDTQYF.

This clone was picked up a small number of times. J is TRBJ2-5 and V is TRBV4-3, with D perhaps TRBD2 (5 bases). Germline CDR1 is LGHNA and CDR2 is YSLEER. This CDR3 is 17 amino acids long. V lost 1 base to trimming and J lost 4 bases, with 19 bases between them. The CDR3 coding sequence is TGCGCCAGCAGCCAAGGGTCCTTGAGGGAGACCAGAGAGACCCAGTACTTC. This encodes CASSQGSLRETRETQYF.

This clone came up once. A read error may produce the germline difference seen at one junction end. The V call is TRBV6-6, the J call TRBJ2-4; tentatively, D is TRBD2 (6 bases). The CDR3 consists of 11 residues. In germline, CDR1 is MNHNY, CDR2 SVGAGI (reference sequence). The CDR3 nucleotides are TGTGCCAGCAGTTACCGGGACTGGGTGCACTTC. This codes for CASSYRDWVHF.

The V and J genes are TRBV9 and TRBJ2-5; the D gene is possibly TRBD2 (6 bases). The CDR3 sequence is 14 residues long. Germline V lookup: CDR1 SGDLS, CDR2 YYNGEE. V was shortened by 3 bases and J by 7 bases, with 16 bases between the two germline ends. The CDR3 protein is CASSGYGTPGTQYF. Here the CDR3 DNA reads TGTGCCAGCAGCGGGTACGGGACTCCGGGGACCCAGTACTTC.

The chain uses TRBV30 and TRBJ2-7; 7 nucleotides line up with TRBD2. This CDR3 spans 14 amino acids. The germline V gene encodes CDR1 GTSNPN and CDR2 SVGIG (reference sequence). The V gene end was trimmed by 5 bases and the J gene end by 2 bases; junction bases not matched to a gene: 9. Here the CDR3 DNA reads TGTGCCTGGTCCCCCCTAGCGGTTACCTACGAGCAGTACTTC. It specifies CAWSPLAVTYEQYF.

The CDR3 reads CASSLGQEDTQYF. The CDR3 nucleotides are TGCGCCAGCAGCTTGGGACAGGAGGATACGCAGTATTTT. This sequence joins TRBV5-1 and TRBJ2-3; D might be TRBD1 (6 bases). The CDR3 loop spans 13 amino acids. V was trimmed by 0 bases and J by 6 bases, leaving 8 bases between them. Germline-derived CDR1 and CDR2 are SGHRS and YFSETQ.

The CDR3 DNA is TGTGCCAGCAGCCCGAGGACAGGGGGCGACACCGGGGAGCTGTTTTTT. Translating it yields CASSPRTGGDTGELFF. The J gene is TRBJ2-2, the V gene TRBV9; 11 nucleotides match TRBD1. The V segment lost 4 bases and the J segment 3 bases; nucleotides outside the gene matches: 5. The CDR3 runs 16 residues. From germline, CDR1 is SGDLS and CDR2 YYNGEE.

The chain uses TRBV5-1 and TRBJ2-1, with 9 bases aligning to TRBD2. J gave up 6 bases and V 0 bases, and 7 bases lay outside the gene matches. Germline values: CDR1 SGHRS, CDR2 YFSETQ. This CDR3 region has 16 residues. As DNA, the CDR3 is TGCGCCAGCAGCTTGGCTCCGCGGGAGGGCCTCAATGAGCAGTTCTTC. Translated: CASSLAPREGLNEQFF. Full variable domain (remainder filled in from reference TRBV5-1 and TRBJ2-1): KAGVTQTPRYLIKTRGQQVTLSCSPISGHRSVSWYQQTPGQGLQFLFEYFSETQRNKGNFPGRFSGRQFSNSRSEMNVSTLELGDSALYLCASSLAPREGLNEQFFGPGTRLTVL.

The chain carries TRBV5-3 and TRBJ2-7, with D perhaps matching TRBD1 (6 bases). TRBV5-3 carries the ORF label, with uncertain function. The germline V and J ends were trimmed by 0 bases and 0 bases, with 22 bases remaining between them. The CDR3 spans 19 residues. CDR3 nucleotides: TGTGCCAGAAGCTTGGCCCAAACCCGAGCGGACAGCTTCTCCTACGAGCAGTACTTC. Its translation: CARSLAQTRADSFSYEQYF.

The chain carries TRBV9 and TRBJ1-4, with 8 bases matching TRBD1. CDR1 SGDLS and CDR2 YYNGEE come from the germline V gene. V lost 3 bases, J lost 7 bases, and 8 bases stayed unmatched. The CDR3 length is 15 residues. CDR3 in DNA: TGTGCCAGCAGCGCGCAAGGGACAGGCCTTGAAAAACTGTTTTTT. It is translated as CASSAQGTGLEKLFF.

V usage is TRBV4-3 and J usage is TRBJ2-2; no clear D gene. The CDR3 is made up of 16 amino acids. The germline V gene has CDR1 LGHNA and CDR2 YSLEER. V shed 6 bases and J shed 2 bases, with 16 bases lying between them. CDR3 region: CASSTGAEINTGELFF. The CDR3 coding sequence is TGCGCCAGCAGTACGGGTGCGGAGATAAACACCGGGGAGCTGTTTTTT.

The chain couples TRBV5-1 to TRBJ2-2; D could derive from TRBD1 or TRBD2 (5 bases each). The V gene lost 5 bases and the J gene lost 7 bases, with 21 bases spanning the gap. Germline assignment: CDR1 SGHRS and CDR2 YFSETQ. The CDR3 has 16 residues. The CDR3, as DNA: TGCGCCAGCAGTCCGTGGGACCCTTCAAGCCTCGGGGAGCTGTTTTTT. Protein product: CASSPWDPSSLGELFF.

The gene calls are TRBV4-2 and TRBJ2-5; tentatively, D is TRBD2 (6 bases). From germline, CDR1 is LGHNA and CDR2 YNFKEQ. Trimming stripped 3 bases from V and 1 base from J, with 15 bases between. There are 16 residues in the CDR3. The CDR3 sequence: CASSQGIRDSQETQYF. CDR3 DNA sequence: TGTGCCAGCAGCCAGGGGATTCGGGACTCCCAAGAGACCCAGTACTTC.

This clone was detected once. The gene calls are TRBV6-5 and TRBJ2-5; 8 positions agree with TRBD2. This CDR3 is 16 amino acids long. With V trimmed by 2 bases and J by 6 bases, 11 bases remained unmatched. Germline V gives CDR1 MNHEY, CDR2 SVGAGI. Here the CDR3 DNA reads TGTGCCAGCAGTTACCGTTGGGTTAGCGGGGAAAAGACCCAGTACTTC. Its translation is CASSYRWVSGEKTQYF.

Here the CDR3 reads CASSPSTSGLKEQYF. As DNA, the CDR3 is TGTGCCAGCAGTCCATCAACTAGCGGTCTTAAAGAGCAGTACTTC. The chain links TRBV6-4 to TRBJ2-7, with TRBD2 matching 8 bases. This CDR3 contains 15 residues. Germline-derived CDR1 and CDR2 are MRHNA and SNTAGT. J lost 7 bases, V lost 5 bases, and 13 bases had no gene match.